This TCR beta chain was sequenced for a study of beta chain features in type 1 diabetes. Study details: In all, about 110 million sorted cells from all samples were analyzed.

Averaging around 110 mL, one heparinised blood draw came from each individual donor. Study-wide points: Shorter templates might be favored by PCR, equally in patients and controls. The study found moderately but significantly shorter TCRB CDR3s in all four CD4+ subsets of Type 1 diabetes patients.

A few counts support this clone. What it binds is unknown. The authors reverse transcribed all of the isolated RNA, so sequencing captured expressed TCRB transcripts. Mean read depth for naive, central memory and regulatory T cell samples was some 3.8 million reads. Sequencing was performed with immunoSEQ multiplex PCR; in TCRdb, only in-frame clones are kept and a portion is missing. The sample yields a few hundred thousand clones, over 8.5% seen once. CDR3 length: 16 residues. Germline CDR1 LNHDA, CDR2 SQIVND (reference sequence). V lost 7 bases to trimming and J lost 0 bases; unmatched junction nucleotides: 9.

The specimen was central memory CD4+ T cells from blood. This chain joins TRBV19 and TRBJ2-3; TRBD2 matches at 8 bases. The receptor was derived from a man aged 30 to 45 with type 1 diabetes. Here the CDR3 reads CASKAGGFTSTDTQYF. CDR3 sequence (DNA): TGTGCCAGTAAGGCGGGAGGTTTTACTAGCACAGATACGCAGTATTTT.